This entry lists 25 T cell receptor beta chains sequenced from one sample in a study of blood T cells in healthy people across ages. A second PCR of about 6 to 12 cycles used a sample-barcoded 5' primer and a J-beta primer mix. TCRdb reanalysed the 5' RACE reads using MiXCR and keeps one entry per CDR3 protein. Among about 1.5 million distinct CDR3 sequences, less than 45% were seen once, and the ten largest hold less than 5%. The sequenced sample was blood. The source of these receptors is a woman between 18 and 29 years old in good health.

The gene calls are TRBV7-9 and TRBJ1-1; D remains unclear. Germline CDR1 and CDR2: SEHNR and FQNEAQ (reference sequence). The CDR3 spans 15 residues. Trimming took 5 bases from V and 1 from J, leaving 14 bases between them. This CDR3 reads CASSPRAARNTEAFF. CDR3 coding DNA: TGTGCCAGCAGCCCCCGGGCCGCTCGGAACACTGAAGCTTTCTTT.

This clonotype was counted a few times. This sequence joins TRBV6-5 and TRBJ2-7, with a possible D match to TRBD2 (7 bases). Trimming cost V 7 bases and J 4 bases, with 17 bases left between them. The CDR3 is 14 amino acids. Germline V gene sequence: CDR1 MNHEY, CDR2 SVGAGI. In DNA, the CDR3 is TGTGCCAGCATGAGGGGGGGGGGGCAATACGAGCAGTACTTC. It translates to CASMRGGGQYEQYF.

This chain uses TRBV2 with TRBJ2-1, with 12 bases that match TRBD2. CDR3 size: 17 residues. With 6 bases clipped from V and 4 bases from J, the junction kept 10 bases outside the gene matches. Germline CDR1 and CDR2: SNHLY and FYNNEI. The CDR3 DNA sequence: TGTGCCAGCAGGTCTCTCCGAGGACTAGCGGGGTACAATGAGCAGTTCTTC. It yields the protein CASRSLRGLAGYNEQFF.

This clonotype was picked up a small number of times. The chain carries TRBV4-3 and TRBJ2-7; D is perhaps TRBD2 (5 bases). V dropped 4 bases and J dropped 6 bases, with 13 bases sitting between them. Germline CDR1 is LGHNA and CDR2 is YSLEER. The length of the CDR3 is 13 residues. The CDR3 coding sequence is TGCGCCAGCAGCCTATTTTCGGGGTTCGAGCAGTACTTC. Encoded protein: CASSLFSGFEQYF.

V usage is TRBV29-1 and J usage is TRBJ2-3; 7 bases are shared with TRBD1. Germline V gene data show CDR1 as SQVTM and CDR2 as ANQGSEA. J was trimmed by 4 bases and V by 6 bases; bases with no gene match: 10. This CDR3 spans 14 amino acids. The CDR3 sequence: CSVKTGVSSDTQYF. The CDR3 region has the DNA TGCAGCGTGAAAACAGGGGTCTCCTCAGATACGCAGTATTTT.

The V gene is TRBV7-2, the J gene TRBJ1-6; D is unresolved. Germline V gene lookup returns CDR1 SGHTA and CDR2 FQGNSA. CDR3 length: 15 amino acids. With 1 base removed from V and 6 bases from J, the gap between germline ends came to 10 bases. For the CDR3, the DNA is TGTGCCAGCAGCTTAGTGGGGAGCGTTAATTCACCCCTCCACTTT. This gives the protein CASSLVGSVNSPLHF. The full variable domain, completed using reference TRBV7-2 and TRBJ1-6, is GAGVSQSPSNKVTEKGKDVELRCDPISGHTALYWYRQSLGQGLEFLIYFQGNSAPDKSGLPSDRFSAERTGGSVSTLTIQRTQQEDSAVYLCASSLVGSVNSPLHFGNGTRLTVT.

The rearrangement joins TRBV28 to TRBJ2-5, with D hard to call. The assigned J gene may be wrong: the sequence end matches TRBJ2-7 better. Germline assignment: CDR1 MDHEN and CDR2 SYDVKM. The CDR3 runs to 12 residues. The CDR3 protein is CASSLEVGEQYF. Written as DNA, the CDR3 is TGTGCCAGCAGTCTTGAGGTGGGCGAGCAGTACTTC.

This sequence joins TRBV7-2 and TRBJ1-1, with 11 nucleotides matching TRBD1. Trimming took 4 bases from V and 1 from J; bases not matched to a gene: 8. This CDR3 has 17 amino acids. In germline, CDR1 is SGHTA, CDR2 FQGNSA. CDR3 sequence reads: CASSYSRTGGRNTEAFF. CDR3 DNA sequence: TGTGCCAGCAGCTATTCAAGGACAGGGGGCCGGAACACTGAAGCTTTCTTT.

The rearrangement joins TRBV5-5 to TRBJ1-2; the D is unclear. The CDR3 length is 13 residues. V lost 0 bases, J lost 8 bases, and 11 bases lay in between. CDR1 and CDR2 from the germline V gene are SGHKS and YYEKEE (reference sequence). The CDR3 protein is CASSLGWDGGYTF. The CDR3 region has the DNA TGTGCCAGCAGCTTGGGTTGGGATGGCGGCTACACCTTC.

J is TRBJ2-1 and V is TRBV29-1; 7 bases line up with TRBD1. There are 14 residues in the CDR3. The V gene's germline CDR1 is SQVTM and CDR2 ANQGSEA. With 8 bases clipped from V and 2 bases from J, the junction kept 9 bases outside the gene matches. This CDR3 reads CSLTTGEAYNEQFF. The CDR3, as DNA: TGCAGCCTAACAACAGGGGAAGCCTACAATGAGCAGTTCTTC.

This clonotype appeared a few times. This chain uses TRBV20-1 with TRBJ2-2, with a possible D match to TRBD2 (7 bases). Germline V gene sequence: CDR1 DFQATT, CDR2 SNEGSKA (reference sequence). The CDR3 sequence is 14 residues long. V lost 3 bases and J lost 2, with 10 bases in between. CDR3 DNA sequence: TGCAGTGCTAGCGGGGGGCCTAACACCGGGGAGCTGTTTTTT. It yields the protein CSASGGPNTGELFF.

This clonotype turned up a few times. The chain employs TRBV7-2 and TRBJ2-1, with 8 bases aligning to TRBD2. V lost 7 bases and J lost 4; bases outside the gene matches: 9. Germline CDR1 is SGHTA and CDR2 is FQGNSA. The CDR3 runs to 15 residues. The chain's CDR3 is CASTRSGGDYNEQFF. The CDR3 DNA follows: TGTGCCAGCACCCGAAGCGGGGGAGATTACAATGAGCAGTTCTTC. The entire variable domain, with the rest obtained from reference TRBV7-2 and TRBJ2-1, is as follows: GAGVSQSPSNKVTEKGKDVELRCDPISGHTALYWYRQSLGQGLEFLIYFQGNSAPDKSGLPSDRFSAERTGGSVSTLTIQRTQQEDSAVYLCASTRSGGDYNEQFFGPGTRLTVL.

CDR3 nucleotide sequence: TGTGCCAGCAGTTTCACCCAAGGACAACACCGGGGCTACACCTTC. Residues: CASSFTQGQHRGYTF. The chain employs TRBV12-3 or TRBV12-4 and TRBJ1-2; D perhaps matches TRBD1 (5 bases). The CDR3 is 15 amino acids. Trimming left V 3 bases short and J 8 bases short, with 19 bases between.

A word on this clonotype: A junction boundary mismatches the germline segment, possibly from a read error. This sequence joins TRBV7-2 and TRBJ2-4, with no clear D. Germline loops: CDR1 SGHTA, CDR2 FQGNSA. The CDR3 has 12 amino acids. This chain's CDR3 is CASILDWNIQYF. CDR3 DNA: TGTGCCAGCATCTTAGATTGGAACATTCAGTACTTC.

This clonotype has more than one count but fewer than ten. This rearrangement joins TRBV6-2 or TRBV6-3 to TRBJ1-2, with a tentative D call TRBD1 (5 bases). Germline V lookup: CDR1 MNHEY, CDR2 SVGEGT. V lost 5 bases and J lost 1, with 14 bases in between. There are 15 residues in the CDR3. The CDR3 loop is CASSPHRGNNYGYTF. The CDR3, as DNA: TGTGCCAGCAGTCCCCATAGGGGAAATAACTATGGCTACACCTTC.

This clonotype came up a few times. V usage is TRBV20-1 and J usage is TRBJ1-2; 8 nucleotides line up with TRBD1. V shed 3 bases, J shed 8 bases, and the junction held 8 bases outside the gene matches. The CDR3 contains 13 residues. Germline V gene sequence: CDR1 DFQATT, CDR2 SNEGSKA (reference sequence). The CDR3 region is CSARGTGIGGYTF. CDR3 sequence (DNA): TGCAGTGCTAGGGGGACAGGCATCGGAGGCTACACCTTC.

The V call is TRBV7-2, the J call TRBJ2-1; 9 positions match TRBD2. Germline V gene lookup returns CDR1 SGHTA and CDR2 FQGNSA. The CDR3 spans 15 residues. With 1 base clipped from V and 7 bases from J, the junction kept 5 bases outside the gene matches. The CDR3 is CASSLGREGINEQFF. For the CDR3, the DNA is TGTGCCAGCAGCTTAGGGCGGGAGGGGATTAATGAGCAGTTCTTC.

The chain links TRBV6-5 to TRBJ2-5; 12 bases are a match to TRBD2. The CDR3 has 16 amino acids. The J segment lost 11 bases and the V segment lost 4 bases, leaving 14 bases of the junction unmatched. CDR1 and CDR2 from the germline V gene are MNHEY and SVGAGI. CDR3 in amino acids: CASSSRLAGAQAKQYF. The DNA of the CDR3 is TGTGCCAGCAGTTCAAGACTAGCGGGGGCTCAGGCTAAGCAGTACTTC.

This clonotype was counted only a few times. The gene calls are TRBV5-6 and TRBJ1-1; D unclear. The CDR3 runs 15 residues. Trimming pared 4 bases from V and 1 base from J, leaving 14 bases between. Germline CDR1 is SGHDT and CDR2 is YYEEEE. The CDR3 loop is CASSLSRAANTEAFF. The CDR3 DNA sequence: TGTGCCAGCAGCCTGTCTAGGGCCGCGAACACTGAAGCTTTCTTT.

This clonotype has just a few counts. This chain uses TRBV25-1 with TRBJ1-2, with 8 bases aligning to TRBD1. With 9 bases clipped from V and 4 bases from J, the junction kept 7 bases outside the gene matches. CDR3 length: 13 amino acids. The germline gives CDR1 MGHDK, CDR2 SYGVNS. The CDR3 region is CASADRDSYGYTF. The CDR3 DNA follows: TGTGCCAGTGCGGACAGGGATAGCTATGGCTACACCTTC.

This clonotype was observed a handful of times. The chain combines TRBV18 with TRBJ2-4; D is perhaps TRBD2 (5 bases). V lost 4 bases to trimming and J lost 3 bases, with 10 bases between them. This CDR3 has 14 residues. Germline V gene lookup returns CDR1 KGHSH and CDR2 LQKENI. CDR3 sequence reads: CASSQLRDKNIQYF. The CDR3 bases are TGTGCCAGCTCACAACTGAGGGACAAAAACATTCAGTACTTC.

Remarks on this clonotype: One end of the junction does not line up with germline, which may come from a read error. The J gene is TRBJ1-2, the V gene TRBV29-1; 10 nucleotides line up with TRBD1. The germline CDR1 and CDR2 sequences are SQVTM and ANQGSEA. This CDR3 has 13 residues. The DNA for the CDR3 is TGCAGTGTTGGTGACAGGGGGCGAGGAGGCTACACCTTC. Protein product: CSVGDRGRGGYTF.

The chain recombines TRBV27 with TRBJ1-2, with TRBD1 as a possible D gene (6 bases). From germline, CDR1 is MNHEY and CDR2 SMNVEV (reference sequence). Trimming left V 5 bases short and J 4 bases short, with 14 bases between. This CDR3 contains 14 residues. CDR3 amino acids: CASSPHDRIYGYTF. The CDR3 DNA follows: TGTGCCAGCAGTCCCCACGACAGGATCTATGGCTACACCTTC.

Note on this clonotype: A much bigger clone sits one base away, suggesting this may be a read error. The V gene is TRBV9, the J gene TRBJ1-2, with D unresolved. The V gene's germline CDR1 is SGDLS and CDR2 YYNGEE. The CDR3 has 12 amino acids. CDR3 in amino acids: CASGVGEVAVTF. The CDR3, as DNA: TGTGCCAGCGGCGTAGGAGAAGTTGCGGTCACCTTC. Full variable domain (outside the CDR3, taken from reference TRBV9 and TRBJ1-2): DSGVTQTPKHLITATGQRVTLRCSPRSGDLSVYWYQQSLDQGLQFLIQYYNGEERAKGNILERFSAQQFPDLHSELNLSSLELGDSALYFCASGVGEVAVTFGSGTRLTVV.

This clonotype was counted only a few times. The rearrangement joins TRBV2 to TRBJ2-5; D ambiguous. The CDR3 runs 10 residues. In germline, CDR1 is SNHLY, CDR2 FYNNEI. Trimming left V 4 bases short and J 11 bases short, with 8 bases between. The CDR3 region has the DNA TGTGCCAGCAGTGTGTGTAAGCAGTACTTC. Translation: CASSVCKQYF.